This is a list of T cell receptor beta chains from one sample in a study of blood T cells in healthy people across ages. TCRdb redid the calling of the 5' RACE reads with MiXCR, one entry per CDR3 protein. Of about 640,000 distinct CDR3 sequences in the sample, 45% to 65% are singletons; the top ten hold roughly 34%. The sample taken for sequencing was blood. The receptors come from a man aged 60 to 69 in good health. The CDR3 runs from the conserved cysteine through the conserved F or W. Each record gives: clone size, J gene, D gene, V gene, CDR3 DNA, CDR3 protein. D genes are given only for firm matches. Expanded clones are given a class, and other clones once, few, many or no size at all.

.,TRBJ2-1,.,TRBV11-2,TGTGCCAGTAGCAAAAGGACGGACTACAATGAGCAGTTCTTC,CASSKRTDYNEQFF
.,TRBJ2-7,TRBD2,TRBV7-2,TGTGCCAGCAGCTCTAGACTAGCATCCCTGTACGAGCAGTACTTC,CASSSRLASLYEQYF
.,TRBJ2-1,.,TRBV7-2,TGTGCCAGCAGCTTTGCCGGCTGGGAGCAGTTCTTC,CASSFAGWEQFF
.,TRBJ2-4,.,TRBV20-1,TGCAGTGCTAGAGATCCAGGGCTAGCAAACATTCAGTACTTC,CSARDPGLANIQYF
.,TRBJ2-5,.,TRBV7-8,TGTGCCAGCAGCCGGTCGGGGTTTGAGACCCAGTACTTC,CASSRSGFETQYF
many,TRBJ1-1,TRBD1,TRBV3-1,TGTGCCAGCAGTCAGGGGGGTAACACTGAAGCTTTCTTT,CASSQGGNTEAFF
.,TRBJ2-1,TRBD2,TRBV7-2,TGTGCCAGCAGCTCTCAGCGGGGGGGTACCTACAATGAGCAGTTCTTC,CASSSQRGGTYNEQFF
many,TRBJ1-2,.,TRBV29-1,TGCAGCGTTCGGGGCGCTGATGGCTATGGCTACACCTTC,CSVRGADGYGYTF
few,TRBJ2-7,TRBD2,TRBV6-6,TGTGCCAGCAGAACTAGCGGGGATACCTACGAGCAGTACTTC,CASRTSGDTYEQYF
.,TRBJ1-1,.,TRBV28,TGTGCCAGCACCGAACCGACGACAGGAACCGAAGCTTTCTTT,CASTEPTTGTEAFF
.,TRBJ2-1,.,TRBV20-1,TGCAGTGCTACGACAGGCCCCTACAATGAGCAGTTCTTC,CSATTGPYNEQFF
.,TRBJ2-6,.,TRBV28,TGTGCCAGCTACAGGGCTGGGGCCAACGTCCTGACTTTC,CASYRAGANVLTF
many,TRBJ2-6,.,TRBV29-1,TGCAGCGCCCAGGGTAGTGGGGCCAACGTCCTGACTTTC,CSAQGSGANVLTF
.,TRBJ2-3,.,TRBV5-1,TGCGCCAGCAGCTTGGACCGGGGGATTACAGATACGCAGTATTTT,CASSLDRGITDTQYF
.,TRBJ2-3,.,TRBV12-3/TRBV12-4,.,CASSFGEGGDMQYF
.,TRBJ1-6,.,TRBV14,TGTGCCAGCAGCCAGCGCCCGGGGGATAATTCACCCCTCCACTTT,CASSQRPGDNSPLHF
.,TRBJ2-1,TRBD2,TRBV5-1,TGCGCCAGCAGCTTTAGACTAGCCCAATCCTACAATGAGCAGTTCTTC,CASSFRLAQSYNEQFF
.,TRBJ2-6,.,TRBV12-3/TRBV12-4,TGTGCCAGCAGCAAGACTGGGGCCAACGTCCTGACTTTC,CASSKTGANVLTF
.,TRBJ1-4,.,TRBV4-1,TGCGCCAGCAGCCTTCGACAGTCAGCTAATGAAAAACTGTTTTTT,CASSLRQSANEKLFF
.,TRBJ2-7,TRBD2,TRBV28,TGCGCCAGCAGCTTGGGAGGGACTAGCGGATCCTACGAGCAGTACTTC,CASSLGGTSGSYEQYF
.,TRBJ2-1,.,TRBV20-1,TGCAGTGCTAGAGTCGAGCTAGGCCGCTCCTACAATGAGCAGTTCTTC,CSARVELGRSYNEQFF
few,TRBJ1-1,.,TRBV10-2,TGCGCCAGCAGTGAAACAGGGCTGAACACTGAAGCTTTCTTT,CASSETGLNTEAFF
few,TRBJ1-2,.,TRBV4-1,TGCGCCAGCAGCCAAGGGACTCCGATCCAAGGCTACACCTTC,CASSQGTPIQGYTF
.,TRBJ2-7,TRBD1,TRBV12-5,TGTGCTAGTGGCCCGGGACAGGGCCACGAGCAGTACTTC,CASGPGQGHEQYF
.,TRBJ2-1,.,TRBV21-1,TGTGCCAGAGGACTGAGGAACTTCTACAATGAGCAGTTCTTC,CARGLRNFYNEQFF
.,TRBJ2-7,.,TRBV7-9,TGTGCCAGCAGCTCGTCCCCCTTGGGGGTATACGAGCAGTACTTC,CASSSSPLGVYEQYF
.,TRBJ1-6,.,TRBV12-3/TRBV12-4,TGTGCCAGCAGCACCAGAGGGGGTCGCAATTCACCCCTCCACTTT,CASSTRGGRNSPLHF
few,TRBJ2-1,.,TRBV20-1,TGCAGTGCTCCACGTGGGACTTCCACTCTCTACAATGAGCAGTTCTTC,CSAPRGTSTLYNEQFF
.,TRBJ2-1,.,TRBV29-1,TGCAGCGTTGACCCCTTCCCTGCTGAGAGCTCCTACAATGAGCAGTTCTTC,CSVDPFPAESSYNEQFF
few,TRBJ1-2,TRBD1,TRBV29-1,TGCAGCGTTGAAGCCCCCACAGGGGGTAGGAACTATGGCTACACCTTC,CSVEAPTGGRNYGYTF
.,TRBJ2-5,TRBD2,TRBV20-1,TGCAGTGCTGCCATAGCGGGGGTCCAAGAGACCCAGTACTTC,CSAAIAGVQETQYF
.,TRBJ2-3,TRBD1,TRBV29-1,TGCAGCGGAGGGACAGCTAGCACAGATACGCAGTATTTT,CSGGTASTDTQYF
few,TRBJ2-3,TRBD1,TRBV29-1,TGCAGCGACGACAGGGGTAGCACAGATACGCAGTATTTT,CSDDRGSTDTQYF
.,TRBJ1-2,TRBD1,TRBV4-2,TGTGCCAGCCGACAGGGCTCTAACTATGGCTACACCTTC,CASRQGSNYGYTF
.,TRBJ2-2,.,TRBV5-1,TGCGCCAGCAGCCCCAATGTCCGGGTCGGCACCGGGGAGCTGTTTTTT,CASSPNVRVGTGELFF
.,TRBJ2-2,.,TRBV4-2,TGTGCCAGCGGCCAAGAGTACAGGCGAGACACCGGGGAGCTGTTTTTT,CASGQEYRRDTGELFF
.,TRBJ2-1,TRBD2,TRBV18,TGTGCCAGCTCATCCGGACTAGCGGGGGTGGATGAGCAGTTCTTC,CASSSGLAGVDEQFF
once,TRBJ2-5,TRBD1,TRBV5-5,TGTGCCAGCAGCTTGCTGACAGGGGAGGAAGAGACCCAGTACTTC,CASSLLTGEEETQYF
.,TRBJ2-3,TRBD2,TRBV20-1,TGCAGTGCGAAAGGGACTAGCGGGGTCACTAATACGCAGTATTTT,CSAKGTSGVTNTQYF
.,TRBJ2-7,.,TRBV7-2,TGTGCCAGCAGCTTAGGTCCAGGGGAAGTGAACATTCGGTACTTC,CASSLGPGEVNIRYF
.,TRBJ2-5,TRBD1,TRBV5-1,TGCGCCAGCACCACAGGGGTTCAAGAGACCCAGTACTTC,CASTTGVQETQYF
.,TRBJ2-5,.,TRBV20-1,TGCAGTGCTCCCACACCGGGACCGTTGCCCTTGGAGACCCAGTACTTC,CSAPTPGPLPLETQYF
.,TRBJ2-5,TRBD2,TRBV5-1,TGCGCCAGCAGCTCGACCCGCTCCTCGGGGCTAGCGGGGGAGACCCAGTACTTC,CASSSTRSSGLAGETQYF
.,TRBJ2-1,TRBD1,TRBV29-1,TGCAGCGGGACGAGGACAGGGGGGAATGAGCAGTTCTTC,CSGTRTGGNEQFF
few,TRBJ2-3,.,TRBV29-1,TGCAGCGTTGAAGGTGGACCCACGCCCACAGATACGCAGTATTTT,CSVEGGPTPTDTQYF
.,TRBJ1-6,TRBD1,TRBV7-2,TGTGCCAGCAGCTTAGTTGCAGGGGGCGAATCACCCCTCCACTTT,CASSLVAGGESPLHF
.,TRBJ2-1,.,TRBV24-1,TGTGCCACCAGTGACCCGGGGGTTGGGAGAGAGTTCTTC,CATSDPGVGREFF